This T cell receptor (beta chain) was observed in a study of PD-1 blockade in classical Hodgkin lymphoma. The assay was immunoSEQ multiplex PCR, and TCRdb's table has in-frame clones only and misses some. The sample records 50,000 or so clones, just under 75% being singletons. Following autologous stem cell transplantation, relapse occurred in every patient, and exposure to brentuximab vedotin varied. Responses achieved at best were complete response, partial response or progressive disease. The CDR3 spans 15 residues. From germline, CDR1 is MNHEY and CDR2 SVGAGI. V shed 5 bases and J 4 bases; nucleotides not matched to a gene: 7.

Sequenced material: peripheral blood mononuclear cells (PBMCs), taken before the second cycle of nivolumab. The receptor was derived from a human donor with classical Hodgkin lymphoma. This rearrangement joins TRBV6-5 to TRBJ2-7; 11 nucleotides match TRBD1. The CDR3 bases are TGTGCCAGCAGTACGCGGACAGGGGGCTTATACGAGCAGTACTTC. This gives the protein CASSTRTGGLYEQYF.